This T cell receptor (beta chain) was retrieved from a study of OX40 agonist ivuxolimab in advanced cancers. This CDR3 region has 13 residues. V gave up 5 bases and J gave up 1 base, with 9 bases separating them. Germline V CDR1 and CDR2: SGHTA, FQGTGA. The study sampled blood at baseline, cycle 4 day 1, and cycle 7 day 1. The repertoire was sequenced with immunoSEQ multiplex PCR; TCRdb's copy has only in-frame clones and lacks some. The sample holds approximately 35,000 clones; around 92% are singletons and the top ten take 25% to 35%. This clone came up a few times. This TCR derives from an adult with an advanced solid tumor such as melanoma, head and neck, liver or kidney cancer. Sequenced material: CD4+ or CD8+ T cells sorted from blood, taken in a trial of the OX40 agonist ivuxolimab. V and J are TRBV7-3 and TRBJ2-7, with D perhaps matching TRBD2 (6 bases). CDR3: CASSQGLSYEQYF. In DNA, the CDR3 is TGTGCCAGCAGCCAGGGACTGTCCTACGAGCAGTACTTC. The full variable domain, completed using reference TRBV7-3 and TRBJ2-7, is GAGVSQTPSNKVTEKGKYVELRCDPISGHTALYWYRQSLGQGPEFLIYFQGTGAADDSGLPNDRFFAVRPEGSVSTLKIQRTERGDSAVYLCASSQGLSYEQYFGPGTRLTVT.